This T cell receptor beta chain was found in a study of T cell repertoires in cytomegalovirus infection. The wider study: The public TCR beta signatures pointed to both CMV infection and matching HLA type.

A single record per CDR3 protein comes from TCRdb applying MiXCR to the reads. The table lists about 360,000 distinct CDR3 sequences, about a third of them singletons. Points from the study as a whole: Based on cumulative public TCR beta family frequency, carriers of CMV plus the relevant HLA were identified.

This clonotype was detected only a few times. The antigen is not known. The receptor's source is a human donor in good health (CMV status not recorded). Some clones in this sample may be carry-over from other donors' samples. The material was cultured PBMCs, obtained from culture after CMV antigen stimulation.

The CDR3 loop reads CASRKTVEQFF. CDR3 DNA: TGTGCCAGCAGAAAAACAGTTGAGCAGTTCTTC. The chain links TRBV12-3 or TRBV12-4 to TRBJ2-1; D call uncertain. The CDR3 contains 11 residues. The ends were cut back, 6 bases at V and 9 bases at J, with 9 bases in the middle.